These 27 T cell receptor beta chains originate from one sample sequenced in a study of beta chain features in type 1 diabetes. Every isolated RNA sample was fully reverse transcribed, so sequencing captured expressed TCRB transcripts. Profiled with immunoSEQ multiplex PCR; TCRdb holds only in-frame clones, not every one. The sample contains hundreds of thousands of clones, 15% of which appear only once. The sequenced material came from naive CD4+ T cells from blood. Source of these receptors: a man aged 18 to 30 in good health.

This clone was counted a few times. The rearrangement joins TRBV7-2 to TRBJ2-5; a weak D match, TRBD2 (5 bases). Germline V lookup: CDR1 SGHTA, CDR2 FQGNSA. V was cut by 5 bases and J by 4 bases, with 17 bases left in between. The length of the CDR3 is 15 residues. CDR3 sequence (DNA): TGTGCCAGCAGCGAAGTGGGGATAGGGAGAGAGACCCAGTACTTC. This translates into CASSEVGIGRETQYF.

This clone has more than one count but fewer than ten. The chain carries TRBV7-2 and TRBJ1-1, with D maybe TRBD1 (5 bases). The CDR3 spans 14 residues. The ends were cut back, 4 bases at V and 11 bases at J, with 20 bases in the middle. Germline assignment: CDR1 SGHTA and CDR2 FQGNSA. DNA for the CDR3: TGTGCCAGCAGCTCCCCCCGCCCTCAGGGCCAGGCTTTCTTT. It encodes CASSSPRPQGQAFF.

The chain couples TRBV7-9 to TRBJ2-7; 9 nucleotides agree with TRBD1. CDR1 is SEHNR and CDR2 is FQNEAQ in the germline V gene (reference sequence). The CDR3 contains 15 residues. V lost 5 bases and J lost 0; bases outside the gene matches: 5. CDR3 region: CASSPTGGSSYEQYF. In DNA, the CDR3 is TGTGCCAGCAGCCCGACAGGGGGTAGCTCCTACGAGCAGTACTTC.

The chain carries TRBV9 and TRBJ1-2; 7 nucleotides agree with TRBD1. The J segment lost 3 bases and the V segment lost 3 bases, leaving 2 bases of the junction unmatched. The CDR3 has 13 amino acids. CDR1 SGDLS and CDR2 YYNGEE come from the germline V gene. The CDR3 DNA is TGTGCCAGCAGCGACAGGGGAGACTATGGCTACACCTTC. This encodes CASSDRGDYGYTF. Based on the CDR3 plus reference TRBV9 and TRBJ1-2, the full variable domain is DSGVTQTPKHLITATGQRVTLRCSPRSGDLSVYWYQQSLDQGLQFLIQYYNGEERAKGNILERFSAQQFPDLHSELNLSSLELGDSALYFCASSDRGDYGYTFGSGTRLTVV.

This clone was seen a handful of times. The chain links TRBV7-2 to TRBJ1-1; D is unresolved. The CDR3 runs to 14 residues. Looked up from germline, CDR1 is SGHTA and CDR2 is FQGNSA. Trimming stripped 4 bases from V and 2 bases from J, with 11 bases between. The chain's CDR3 is CASSSGRGNTEAFF. The CDR3 DNA reads as TGTGCCAGCAGCTCGGGCCGAGGAAACACTGAAGCTTTCTTT.

V is TRBV4-2 and J is TRBJ2-4, with 8 positions matching TRBD2. CDR1 and CDR2 (germline): LGHNA, YNFKEQ. The V and J ends lost 0 bases and 8 bases, in that order; junction bases with no gene match: 12. The CDR3 covers 17 residues. For the CDR3, the DNA is TGTGCCAGCAGCCAAGAGGTGCCACGGGGGGGCTCGGACATTCAGTACTTC. Amino acids: CASSQEVPRGGSDIQYF.

V is TRBV7-3 and J is TRBJ2-7; a weak D match, TRBD2 (6 bases). Trimming removed 1 base from V and 4 bases from J, with 20 bases in between. The CDR3 totals 17 residues. The V gene's germline CDR1 is SGHTA and CDR2 FQGTGA. In DNA, the CDR3 is TGTGCCAGCAGCTTAAGTTCGACCCGTGGGGGGAATTACGAGCAGTACTTC. Protein sequence: CASSLSSTRGGNYEQYF. The full variable domain, completed using reference TRBV7-3 and TRBJ2-7, is GAGVSQTPSNKVTEKGKYVELRCDPISGHTALYWYRQSLGQGPEFLIYFQGTGAADDSGLPNDRFFAVRPEGSVSTLKIQRTERGDSAVYLCASSLSSTRGGNYEQYFGPGTRLTVT.

This clone was counted a few times. The CDR3 region is CASSPRTSTGANVLTF. The CDR3 coding sequence is TGTGCCAGCAGCCCCCGGACTAGTACTGGGGCCAACGTCCTGACTTTC. The chain carries TRBV7-9 and TRBJ2-6, with 7 bases lining up with TRBD2. The CDR3 runs 16 residues. The ends lost 5 bases at V and 2 bases at J; junction bases unmatched: 6. Germline V lookup: CDR1 SEHNR, CDR2 FQNEAQ (reference sequence).

V is TRBV4-3 and J is TRBJ2-7; perhaps TRBD1 as D (6 bases). Germline lookup yields CDR1 LGHNA and CDR2 YSLEER. This CDR3 spans 14 amino acids. Trimming cost V 3 bases and J 6 bases, with 15 bases left between them. As DNA, the CDR3 is TGCGCCAGCAGCCAGACACAGGGAACGGGCGAGCAGTACTTC. This encodes CASSQTQGTGEQYF.

The chain uses TRBV23-1 and TRBJ1-2, with D tentatively TRBD1 (5 bases). TRBV23-1 is treated as an ORF (open reading frame) with a function not yet certain. V was cut by 6 bases and J by 5 bases, with 7 bases left in between. CDR3 length equals 11 residues. The DNA of the CDR3 is TGCGCCAGCAGGGGGCAGTATGGCTACACCTTC. It is translated as CASRGQYGYTF.

The chain employs TRBV5-4 and TRBJ2-2; a possible D gene is TRBD1 (6 bases). The germline V and J ends were trimmed by 0 bases and 4 bases, with 13 bases remaining between them. The CDR3 runs 16 residues. The germline V gene encodes CDR1 SGHNT and CDR2 YYREEE (reference sequence). CDR3 nucleotide sequence: TGTGCCAGCAGCTTGGACAGGGTCGATCTCACCGGGGAGCTGTTTTTT. Translation gives CASSLDRVDLTGELFF.

This clone was found a few times. CDR3 amino acids: CSVIGSGWEQYF. CDR3 nucleotide sequence: TGCAGCGTTATCGGTTCAGGCTGGGAGCAGTACTTC. This chain joins TRBV29-1 and TRBJ2-7, with D unresolved. V was cut by 5 bases and J by 7 bases, with 15 bases left in between. The V gene's germline CDR1 is SQVTM and CDR2 ANQGSEA. CDR3 size: 12 residues.

The J gene is TRBJ1-5, the V gene TRBV4-1; D may be TRBD1 (5 bases). Germline V gene data show CDR1 as MGHRA and CDR2 as YSYEKL. CDR3 length equals 17 residues. V lost 5 bases and J 0 bases, leaving 17 bases between the germline ends. In nucleotides, the CDR3 is TGCGCCAGCAGCGGGGGGTCTATAAAGTATAGCAATCAGCCCCAGCATTTT. Protein: CASSGGSIKYSNQPQHF.

V is TRBV4-2 and J is TRBJ2-1, with D unclear. V dropped 0 bases and J dropped 7 bases, with 10 bases sitting between them. CDR3 size: 14 residues. CDR1 and CDR2 (germline): LGHNA, YNFKEQ. The CDR3 sequence is CASSQDFPRNEQFF. The CDR3 bases are TGTGCCAGCAGCCAAGATTTCCCCAGGAATGAGCAGTTCTTC.

In its sample, this clone was seen a few times. At the DNA level, this CDR3 is encoded by other sequences in the same sample as well. CDR3 amino acids: CASSLITEAFF. The CDR3 nucleotides read TGTGCCAGCAGCTTGATCACTGAAGCTTTCTTT. The chain links TRBV7-9 to TRBJ1-1, with unresolved D. CDR1 and CDR2 from the germline V gene are SEHNR and FQNEAQ (reference sequence). Trimming left V 3 bases short and J 4 bases short, with 3 bases between. The CDR3 runs 11 residues.

The chain uses TRBV2 and TRBJ2-4; 7 bases line up with TRBD1. The CDR3 has 16 amino acids. The germline V gene has CDR1 SNHLY and CDR2 FYNNEI. The junction had 12 bases not matched to a gene; V was cut back by 4 bases and J by 6 bases. CDR3 in DNA: TGTGCCAGCAGTGTCGGCCAGGGGGTTTTACTAAACATTCAGTACTTC. Protein: CASSVGQGVLLNIQYF. Full variable domain (rest looked up from reference TRBV2 and TRBJ2-4): EPEVTQTPSHQVTQMGQEVILRCVPISNHLYFYWYRQILGQKVEFLVSFYNNEISEKSEIFDDQFSVERPDGSNFTLKIRSTKLEDSAMYFCASSVGQGVLLNIQYFGAGTRLSVL.

The rearrangement uses TRBV25-1 and TRBJ2-7; 10 nucleotides align to TRBD2. From germline, CDR1 is MGHDK and CDR2 SYGVNS. The CDR3 spans 14 residues. V gave up 4 bases and J gave up 6 bases; unmatched junction bases: 6. The CDR3 DNA follows: TGTGCCAGCAGTGGGATAGCGGGGGGCGGCGAGCAGTACTTC. Encoded protein: CASSGIAGGGEQYF.

In its sample, this clone was seen a few times. This chain links TRBV19 with TRBJ2-4; D might be TRBD2 (7 bases). V lost 4 bases to trimming and J lost 1 base, with 14 bases between them. Per the germline V gene, CDR1 is LNHDA and CDR2 is SQIVND (reference sequence). CDR3 length: 16 residues. The CDR3, as DNA: TGTGCCAGTAGTACGGGGGGCCGTGGGGCCAAAAACATTCAGTACTTC. The encoded protein is CASSTGGRGAKNIQYF.

This clone was recorded a few times. V usage is TRBV6-1 and J usage is TRBJ2-7; D not resolved. V was trimmed by 0 bases and J by 3 bases, leaving 18 bases between them. This CDR3 contains 17 residues. Looked up from germline, CDR1 is MNHNS and CDR2 is SASEGT. CDR3 residues: CASSEASLGWARYEQYF. In DNA, the CDR3 is TGTGCCAGCAGTGAAGCCAGCCTTGGGTGGGCTCGCTACGAGCAGTACTTC.

CDR3 sequence: CASSFSSGTYEQYF. In nucleotides, the CDR3 is TGTGCCAGCAGCTTTTCTAGCGGGACCTACGAGCAGTACTTC. The rearrangement uses TRBV7-2 and TRBJ2-7; 9 bases line up with TRBD2. Losses at the gene ends were 3 bases for V and 2 bases for J; bases not matched to a gene: 2. The CDR3 runs 14 residues. Germline CDR1 reads SGHTA; CDR2 reads FQGNSA.

Note on this clone: This may be a read error, as it is one base from a much larger clone. The same CDR3 can be traced to other DNA sequences in this sample. This chain uses TRBV7-9 with TRBJ2-7, with D unclear. V dropped 3 bases and J dropped 5 bases, with 5 bases sitting between them. Germline assignment: CDR1 SEHNR and CDR2 FQNEAQ (reference sequence). The CDR3 has 11 amino acids. The CDR3 nucleotides are TGTGCCAGCAGCTTCGGAAACGAGCAGTACTTC. This translates into CASSFGNEQYF. The complete variable domain, with remaining parts taken from reference TRBV7-9 and TRBJ2-7, reads DTGVSQNPRHKITKRGQNVTFRCDPISEHNRLYWYRQTLGQGPEFLTYFQNEAQLEKSRLLSDRFSAERPKGSFSTLEIQRTEQGDSAMYLCASSFGNEQYFGPGTRLTVT.

The chain has TRBV28 and TRBJ2-5; 7 bases map to TRBD1. The V and J ends lost 4 bases and 6 bases, in that order; junction bases with no gene match: 14. CDR3 size: 16 residues. Germline V gives CDR1 MDHEN, CDR2 SYDVKM. CDR3 in DNA: TGTGCCAGCAGTTCCACAGGGGTCGGCGGCAAGAAGACCCAGTACTTC. Protein: CASSSTGVGGKKTQYF.

In this sample, this clone turned up a few times. The chain links TRBV25-1 to TRBJ2-7, with TRBD2 matching 7 bases. Germline V gene sequence: CDR1 MGHDK, CDR2 SYGVNS. The junction had 8 bases not matched to a gene; V was cut back by 7 bases and J by 2 bases. This CDR3 is 14 amino acids long. CDR3 protein: CASTLGRGPYEQYF. The CDR3 DNA follows: TGTGCCAGCACCCTAGGGAGGGGACCCTACGAGCAGTACTTC.

The V and J genes are TRBV7-3 and TRBJ1-6, with 8 positions matching TRBD1. Germline CDR1 and CDR2: SGHTA and FQGTGA. After removal of 5 bases from V and 1 base from J, the junction contained 10 bases not matched to a gene. This CDR3 contains 18 residues. CDR3: CASSRRGTGSSYNSPLHF. The CDR3 DNA reads as TGTGCCAGCAGCCGCCGAGGGACAGGTAGTTCCTATAATTCACCCCTCCACTTT. The whole variable domain, remainder taken from reference TRBV7-3 and TRBJ1-6, is GAGVSQTPSNKVTEKGKYVELRCDPISGHTALYWYRQSLGQGPEFLIYFQGTGAADDSGLPNDRFFAVRPEGSVSTLKIQRTERGDSAVYLCASSRRGTGSSYNSPLHFGNGTRLTVT.

The chain carries TRBV4-3 and TRBJ1-2, with 8 bases that match TRBD1. CDR1 is LGHNA and CDR2 is YSLEER in the germline V gene. V dropped 0 bases and J dropped 0; count of bases not matched to a gene: 3. The CDR3 has 16 amino acids. The CDR3 is CASSQDTQGANYGYTF. The DNA of the CDR3 is TGCGCCAGCAGCCAAGATACACAGGGGGCTAACTATGGCTACACCTTC.

This clone was observed a handful of times. The genes are TRBV28 and TRBJ2-7; TRBD2 matches at 13 bases. The CDR3 covers 16 residues. CDR1 is MDHEN, CDR2 SYDVKM, per germline. J gave up 0 bases and V 5 bases, and 4 bases lay outside the gene matches. CDR3 in DNA: TGTGCCAGCAGTCTGACTAGCGGGGGGAGCTCCTACGAGCAGTACTTC. This gives the protein CASSLTSGGSSYEQYF.

The chain combines TRBV11-1 with TRBJ1-2, with a tentative D call TRBD1 (5 bases). In germline, CDR1 is SGHAT, CDR2 FQDESV (reference sequence). Trimming removed 5 bases at V and 4 bases at J, with 14 bases between. This CDR3 spans 14 amino acids. CDR3 bases: TGTGCCAGCAGCCCGGACATAGGAGGCTATGGCTACACCTTC. It specifies CASSPDIGGYGYTF. Drawing the rest from reference TRBV11-1 and TRBJ1-2, the complete variable domain is EAEVAQSPRYKITEKSQAVAFWCDPISGHATLYWYRQILGQGPELLVQFQDESVVDDSQLPKDRFSAERLKGVDSTLKIQPAELGDSAMYLCASSPDIGGYGYTFGSGTRLTVV.